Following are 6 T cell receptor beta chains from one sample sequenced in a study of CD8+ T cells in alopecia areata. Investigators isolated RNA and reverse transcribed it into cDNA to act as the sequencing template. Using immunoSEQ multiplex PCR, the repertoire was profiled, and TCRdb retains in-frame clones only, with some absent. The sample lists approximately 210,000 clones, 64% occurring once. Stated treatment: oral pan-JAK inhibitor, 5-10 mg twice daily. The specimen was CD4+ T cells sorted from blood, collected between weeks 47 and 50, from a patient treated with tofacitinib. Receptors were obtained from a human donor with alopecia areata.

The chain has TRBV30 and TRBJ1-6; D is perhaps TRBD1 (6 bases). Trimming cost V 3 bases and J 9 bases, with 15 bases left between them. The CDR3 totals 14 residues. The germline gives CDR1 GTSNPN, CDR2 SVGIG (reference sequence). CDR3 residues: CAWSATGITSPLHF. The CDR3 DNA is TGTGCCTGGAGCGCAACAGGGATTACTTCACCCCTCCACTTT.

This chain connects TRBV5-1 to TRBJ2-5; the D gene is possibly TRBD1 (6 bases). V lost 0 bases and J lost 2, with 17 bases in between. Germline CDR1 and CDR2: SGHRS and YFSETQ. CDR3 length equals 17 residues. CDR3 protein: CASSLAEDRAAQETQYF. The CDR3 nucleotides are TGCGCCAGCAGCTTGGCCGAGGACAGAGCGGCTCAAGAGACCCAGTACTTC.

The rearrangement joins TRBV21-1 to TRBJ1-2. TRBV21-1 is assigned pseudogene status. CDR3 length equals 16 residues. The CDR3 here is CASNPAKGPQGCGYTF. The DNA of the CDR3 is TGTGCCAGCAACCCAGCCAAGGGACCCCAGGGATGTGGCTACACCTTC.

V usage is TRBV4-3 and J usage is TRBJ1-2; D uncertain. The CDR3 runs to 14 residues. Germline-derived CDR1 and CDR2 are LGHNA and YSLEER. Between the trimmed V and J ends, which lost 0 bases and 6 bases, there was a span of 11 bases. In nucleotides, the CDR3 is TGCGCCAGCAGCCAAGACCCTTTACTAGATGGCTACACCTTC. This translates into CASSQDPLLDGYTF.

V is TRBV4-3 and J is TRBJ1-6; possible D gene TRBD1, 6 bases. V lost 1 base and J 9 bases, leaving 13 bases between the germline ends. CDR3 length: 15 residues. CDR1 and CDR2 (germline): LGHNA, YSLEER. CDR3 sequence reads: CASSQGQGIISPLHF. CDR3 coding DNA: TGCGCCAGCAGCCAAGGGCAGGGGATTATTTCACCCCTCCACTTT.

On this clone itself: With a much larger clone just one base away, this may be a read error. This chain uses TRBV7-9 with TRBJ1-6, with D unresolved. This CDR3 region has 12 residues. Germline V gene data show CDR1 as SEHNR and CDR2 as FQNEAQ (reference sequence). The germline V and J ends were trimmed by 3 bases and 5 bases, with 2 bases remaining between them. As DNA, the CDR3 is TGTGCCAGCAGCTTGGATAATTCACCCCTCCACTTT. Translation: CASSLDNSPLHF.